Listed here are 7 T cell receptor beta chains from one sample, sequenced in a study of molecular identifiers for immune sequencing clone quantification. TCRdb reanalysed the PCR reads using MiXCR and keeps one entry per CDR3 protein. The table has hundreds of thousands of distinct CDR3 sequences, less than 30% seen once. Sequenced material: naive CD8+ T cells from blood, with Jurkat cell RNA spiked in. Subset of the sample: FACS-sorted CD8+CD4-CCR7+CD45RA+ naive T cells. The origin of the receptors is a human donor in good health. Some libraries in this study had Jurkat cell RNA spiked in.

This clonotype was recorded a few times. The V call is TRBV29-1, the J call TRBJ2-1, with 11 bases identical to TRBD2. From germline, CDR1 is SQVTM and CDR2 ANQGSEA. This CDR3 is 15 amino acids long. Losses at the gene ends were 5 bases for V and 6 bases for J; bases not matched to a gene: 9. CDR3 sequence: CSVSWTSGHGNEQFF. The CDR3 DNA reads TGCAGCGTTTCCTGGACTAGCGGGCATGGCAATGAGCAGTTCTTC.

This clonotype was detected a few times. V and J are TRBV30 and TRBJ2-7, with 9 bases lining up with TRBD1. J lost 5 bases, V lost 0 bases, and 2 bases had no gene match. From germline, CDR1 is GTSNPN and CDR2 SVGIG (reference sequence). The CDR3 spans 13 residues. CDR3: CAWSVTGGDEQYF. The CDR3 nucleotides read TGTGCCTGGAGTGTAACAGGGGGCGACGAGCAGTACTTC. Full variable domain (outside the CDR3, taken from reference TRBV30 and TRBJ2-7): SQTIHQWPATLVQPVGSPLSLECTVEGTSNPNLYWYRQAAGRGLQLLFYSVGIGQISSEVPQNLSASRPQDRQFILSSKKLLLSDSGFYLCAWSVTGGDEQYFGPGTRLTVT.

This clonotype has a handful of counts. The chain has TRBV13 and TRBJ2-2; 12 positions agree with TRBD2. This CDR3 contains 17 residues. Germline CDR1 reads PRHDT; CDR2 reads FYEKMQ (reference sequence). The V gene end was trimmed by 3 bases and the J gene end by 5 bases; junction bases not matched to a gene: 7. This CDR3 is CASSFPSGGARTGELFF. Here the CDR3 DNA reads TGTGCCAGCAGCTTCCCTAGCGGGGGGGCCCGGACCGGGGAGCTGTTTTTT.

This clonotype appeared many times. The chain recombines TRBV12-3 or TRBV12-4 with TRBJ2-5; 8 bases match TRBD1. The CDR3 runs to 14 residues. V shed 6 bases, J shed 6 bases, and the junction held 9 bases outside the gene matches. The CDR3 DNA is TGTGCCAGCAGCCTAGACAGGGGTAAAAAGACCCAGTACTTC. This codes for CASSLDRGKKTQYF.

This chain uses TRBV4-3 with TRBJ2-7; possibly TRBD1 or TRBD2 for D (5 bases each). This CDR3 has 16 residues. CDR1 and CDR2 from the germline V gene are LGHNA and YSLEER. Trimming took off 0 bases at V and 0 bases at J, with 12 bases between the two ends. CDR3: CASSQDRRGPSYEQYF. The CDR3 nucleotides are TGCGCCAGCAGCCAAGATCGACGGGGCCCCTCCTACGAGCAGTACTTC.

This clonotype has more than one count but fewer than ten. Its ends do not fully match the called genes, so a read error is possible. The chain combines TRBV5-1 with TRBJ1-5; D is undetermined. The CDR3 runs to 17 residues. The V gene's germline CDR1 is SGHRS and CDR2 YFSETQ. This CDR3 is CAGSLWPKDGFDQPQHF. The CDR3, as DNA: TGCGCCGGCAGCTTGTGGCCAAAGGACGGATTCGATCAGCCCCAGCATTTT.

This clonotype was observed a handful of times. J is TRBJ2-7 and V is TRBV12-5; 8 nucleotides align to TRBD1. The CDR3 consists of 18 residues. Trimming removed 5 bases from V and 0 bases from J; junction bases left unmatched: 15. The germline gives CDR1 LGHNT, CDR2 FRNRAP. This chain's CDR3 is CASGPFPTGQGYSYEQYF. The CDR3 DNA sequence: TGTGCTAGTGGTCCCTTCCCCACCGGACAGGGCTACTCCTACGAGCAGTACTTC.